The 14 T cell receptor beta chains below come from one sample, sequenced in a study of T-cell reconstitution after alpha-beta-depleted transplantation in children. The TCRbeta library was prepared with unique molecular identifiers. TCRdb itself ran the PCR reads through MiXCR, one entry per CDR3 protein. The sample comprises about 610,000 distinct CDR3 sequences, approximately 10% of which are singletons, and 4% rests with the top ten. Sequenced here: PBMCs from the stem cell graft donor, sampled from the stem cell graft. Receptor source: a human donor who donated a stem cell graft to a child with acute myeloid leukemia.

The chain joins TRBV29-1 to TRBJ1-1; the D gene is possibly TRBD1 (5 bases). Trimming left V 4 bases short and J 0 bases short, with 15 bases between. Germline loops: CDR1 SQVTM, CDR2 ANQGSEA. The CDR3 sequence is 15 residues long. The CDR3 spells CSVGGRGSLNTEAFF. In nucleotides, the CDR3 is TGCAGCGTTGGGGGGAGGGGATCCCTGAACACTGAAGCTTTCTTT.

This clonotype has only a few counts. The J gene is TRBJ1-5, the V gene TRBV20-1; D may be TRBD1 (5 bases). The ends were cut back, 7 bases at V and 6 bases at J, with 13 bases in the middle. Germline V gives CDR1 DFQATT, CDR2 SNEGSKA (reference sequence). The CDR3 is 12 residues long. The DNA of the CDR3 is TGCAGTGGAATGCAGGGCTCTCAGCCCCAGCATTTT. This encodes CSGMQGSQPQHF.

This clonotype was detected a few times. The chain carries TRBV20-1 and TRBJ1-5, with D hard to call. V was shortened by 4 bases and J by 2 bases, with 15 bases between the two germline ends. The CDR3 runs to 15 residues. The V gene's germline CDR1 is DFQATT and CDR2 SNEGSKA (reference sequence). The CDR3: CSAKEAGNGNQPQHF. The CDR3 bases are TGCAGTGCTAAAGAGGCCGGGAATGGCAATCAGCCCCAGCATTTT.

This clonotype was seen at least ten times. The chain employs TRBV10-3 and TRBJ2-7; 8 bases fit TRBD1. This CDR3 has 14 residues. Per the germline V gene, CDR1 is ENHRY and CDR2 is SYGVKD. The junction had 9 bases not matched to a gene; V was cut back by 8 bases and J by 3 bases. The CDR3 spells CAIRPGQGDYEQYF. CDR3 in DNA: TGTGCCATCCGGCCTGGACAGGGTGACTACGAGCAGTACTTC.

This clonotype has more than one count but fewer than ten. The chain carries TRBV20-1 and TRBJ2-5; the match to TRBD1 covers 8 bases. The CDR3 covers 15 residues. V gave up 6 bases and J gave up 4 bases; unmatched junction bases: 13. Germline V CDR1 and CDR2: DFQATT, SNEGSKA (reference sequence). CDR3 nucleotide sequence: TGCAGTGCACCAGAACGGACAGGGCGGGCAGAGACCCAGTACTTC. Translation: CSAPERTGRAETQYF.

This sequence joins TRBV7-2 and TRBJ2-3; 9 bases are shared with TRBD2. Germline-derived CDR1 and CDR2 are SGHTA and FQGNSA. The CDR3 sequence is 16 residues long. With V trimmed by 4 bases and J by 3 bases, 8 bases remained unmatched. CDR3 loop: CASSSAGGRGTDTQYF. CDR3 DNA sequence: TGTGCCAGCAGCTCAGCCGGCGGGAGGGGGACAGATACGCAGTATTTT.

As concerns this clonotype: A read error may account for a junction end that differs from germline. The CDR3 loop reads CSVSSGSTDTQFF. In nucleotides, the CDR3 is TGCAGCGTGAGTAGCGGGAGCACAGATACGCAGTTTTTT. V and J are TRBV29-1 and TRBJ2-3; 9 nucleotides align to TRBD2. The CDR3 is made up of 13 amino acids. Per germline, CDR1 SQVTM and CDR2 ANQGSEA.

This clonotype was counted a few times. This sequence joins TRBV6-6 and TRBJ1-2; D is perhaps TRBD1 (6 bases). V lost 5 bases, J lost 4 bases, and 11 bases lay in between. This CDR3 spans 13 amino acids. CDR1 is MNHNY, CDR2 SVGAGI, per germline (reference sequence). CDR3 nucleotide sequence: TGTGCCAGCAGTCGGACAGAGAGCTATGGCTACACCTTC. This encodes CASSRTESYGYTF.

The genes are TRBV11-2 and TRBJ2-1; maybe TRBD2 (5 bases). The germline V gene has CDR1 SGHAT and CDR2 FQNNGV. The CDR3 extends over 17 amino acids. Trimming cost V 2 bases and J 6 bases, with 20 bases left between them. The CDR3 DNA reads as TGTGCCAGCAGCTTATTCACGGGAAACAGTAGAGGCAATGAGCAGTTCTTC. Its translation: CASSLFTGNSRGNEQFF.

This clonotype has a count of ten or more. This chain joins TRBV20-1 and TRBJ2-2, with 9 bases matching TRBD1. CDR1 and CDR2 (germline): DFQATT, SNEGSKA (reference sequence). Losses at the gene ends were 5 bases for V and 3 bases for J; bases not matched to a gene: 4. The CDR3 has 14 amino acids. CDR3 sequence (DNA): TGCAGTGCTCCGGGACAGGGTTACACCGGGGAGCTGTTTTTT. It is translated as CSAPGQGYTGELFF.

This clonotype was seen a handful of times. The chain carries TRBV6-1 and TRBJ2-2, with D maybe TRBD2 (6 bases). The CDR3 is made up of 15 amino acids. V lost 6 bases and J lost 6, with 17 bases in between. Germline CDR1 is MNHNS and CDR2 is SASEGT. The CDR3 bases are TGTGCCAGCAGGTTGGAGGGAGCGGGCGCCGGGGAGCTGTTTTTT. Translated, it gives CASRLEGAGAGELFF.

The chain joins TRBV7-2 to TRBJ2-5, with D unclear. CDR1 is SGHTA, CDR2 FQGNSA, per germline. Trimming cost V 5 bases and J 4 bases, with 8 bases left between them. The CDR3 length is 12 residues. DNA of the CDR3: TGTGCCAGCAGCCGACCTCCAGAGACCCAGTACTTC. This encodes CASSRPPETQYF.

This clonotype was seen many times. The chain uses TRBV13 and TRBJ2-7; 7 nucleotides agree with TRBD2. The CDR3 is 15 residues long. With V trimmed by 1 base and J by 6 bases, 9 bases remained unmatched. The germline CDR1 and CDR2 sequences are PRHDT and FYEKMQ (reference sequence). As DNA, the CDR3 is TGTGCCAGCAGCTTAGTGGCGGGAGTGTCTGTCGAGCAGTACTTC. It translates to CASSLVAGVSVEQYF.

This clonotype came up a few times. The chain has TRBV2 and TRBJ2-1; 10 positions match TRBD2. V shed 4 bases, J shed 9 bases, and the junction held 9 bases outside the gene matches. From germline, CDR1 is SNHLY and CDR2 FYNNEI. The CDR3 spans 15 residues. The CDR3, as DNA: TGTGCCAGCAGTGCGGCCCTAGCGGGAGAGACTGAGCAGTTCTTC. Its protein is CASSAALAGETEQFF.